This TCR beta chain was documented in a study of T cells in Graves' hyperthyroidism and ophthalmopathy. Study-level points and caveats: A model using 13 V-J features told ophthalmopathy apart from stable hyperthyroidism.

Amplification yielded TCR beta CDR3 regions, with RNA transcripts as the source. An initial round of RT-PCR targeting the TCR CDR3 relied on the HTBI primer set. TCRdb called the multiplex PCR reads again in MiXCR, with one record for every CDR3 protein. The sample has 600,000 or so distinct CDR3 sequences; around 14% are singletons. The germline V gene has CDR1 DFQATT and CDR2 SNEGSKA (reference sequence). V trimming: 6 bases; J trimming: 5 bases; junction bases outside the gene matches: 12. The CDR3 is 16 residues long. The cohort's ophthalmopathy patients, a group with duration under 3 months, had a Clinical Activity Score of at least 3 and a NOSPECS grade of at least 4. Each 10 ml fresh peripheral blood draw supplied the PBMCs. This clonotype was recorded many times. The antigen is not known.

The chain has TRBV20-1 and TRBJ2-2; 10 bases line up with TRBD2. Sequenced material: blood. The sequence was obtained from a woman between 18 and 30 years old with Graves' ophthalmopathy. CDR3 in amino acids: CSARLAGDPRTGELFF. CDR3 nucleotide sequence: TGCAGTGCGCGGCTAGCGGGAGACCCGAGAACCGGGGAGCTGTTTTTT.